This T cell receptor (beta chain) came from a study of blood T cells in healthy people across ages. The CDR3 runs to 15 residues. Germline CDR1 SEHNR, CDR2 FQNEAQ (reference sequence). V lost 5 bases and J 7 bases, leaving 18 bases between the germline ends. The use of a sample-barcoded 5' primer and a J-beta primer mix characterized a second PCR of 7 to 11 cycles. One entry per CDR3 protein results from TCRdb running MiXCR on the 5' RACE reads. The sample has fewer than 750,000 distinct CDR3 sequences, 40% to 55% seen once; the top ten hold 20% to 25%. Material: blood. The clonotype originates from an elderly man in good health. The chain joins TRBV7-9 to TRBJ2-1, with D possibly called TRBD1 or TRBD2 (5 bases each). DNA for the CDR3: TGTGCCAGCAGCGTAGAGCGGACACTACAGAATGAGCAGTTCTTC. As protein: CASSVERTLQNEQFF. The full variable domain, completed using reference TRBV7-9 and TRBJ2-1, is DTGVSQNPRHKITKRGQNVTFRCDPISEHNRLYWYRQTLGQGPEFLTYFQNEAQLEKSRLLSDRFSAERPKGSFSTLEIQRTEQGDSAMYLCASSVERTLQNEQFFGPGTRLTVL.